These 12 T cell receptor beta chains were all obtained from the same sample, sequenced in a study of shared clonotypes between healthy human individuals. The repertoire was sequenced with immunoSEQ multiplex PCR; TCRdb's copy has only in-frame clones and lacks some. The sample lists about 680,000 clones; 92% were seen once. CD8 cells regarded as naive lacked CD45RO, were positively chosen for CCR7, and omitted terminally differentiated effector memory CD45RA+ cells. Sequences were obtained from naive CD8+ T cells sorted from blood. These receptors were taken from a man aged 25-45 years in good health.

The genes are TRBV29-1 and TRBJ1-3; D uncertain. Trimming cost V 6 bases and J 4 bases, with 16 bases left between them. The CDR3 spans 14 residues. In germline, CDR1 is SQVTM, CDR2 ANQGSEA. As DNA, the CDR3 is TGCAGCGTCTGGGCAGGAAATACAGGAAACACCATATATTTT. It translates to CSVWAGNTGNTIYF.

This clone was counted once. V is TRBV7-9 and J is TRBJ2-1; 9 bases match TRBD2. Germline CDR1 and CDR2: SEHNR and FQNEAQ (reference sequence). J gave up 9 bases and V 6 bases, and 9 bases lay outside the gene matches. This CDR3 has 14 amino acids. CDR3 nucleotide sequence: TGTGCCAGCAGACACCCGGGACTAGCAGCTGAGCAGTTCTTC. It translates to CASRHPGLAAEQFF.

CDR3 sequence (DNA): TGCAGCGTTGGTAAAGCGGAGGGAAACAATGAGCAGTTCTTC. Amino acids: CSVGKAEGNNEQFF. The rearrangement links TRBV29-1 to TRBJ2-1, with D possibly TRBD2 on 6 matching bases. The CDR3 is 14 amino acids. From germline, CDR1 is SQVTM and CDR2 ANQGSEA. Deletions cut 4 bases from V and 5 bases from J, with 15 bases between.

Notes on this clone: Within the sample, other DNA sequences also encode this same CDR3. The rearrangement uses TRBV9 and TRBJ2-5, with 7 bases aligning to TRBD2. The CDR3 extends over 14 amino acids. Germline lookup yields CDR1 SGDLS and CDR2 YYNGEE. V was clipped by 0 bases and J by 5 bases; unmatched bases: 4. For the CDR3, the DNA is TGTGCCAGCAGCGTAGGCGGGGGACGGGAGACCCAGTACTTC. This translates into CASSVGGGRETQYF.

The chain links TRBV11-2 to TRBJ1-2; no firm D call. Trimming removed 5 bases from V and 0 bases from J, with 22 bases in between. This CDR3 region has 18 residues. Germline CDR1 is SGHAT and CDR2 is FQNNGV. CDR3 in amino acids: CASSPAEPYGLANYGYTF. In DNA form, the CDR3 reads TGTGCCAGCAGCCCCGCGGAACCTTACGGGCTGGCTAACTATGGCTACACCTTC.

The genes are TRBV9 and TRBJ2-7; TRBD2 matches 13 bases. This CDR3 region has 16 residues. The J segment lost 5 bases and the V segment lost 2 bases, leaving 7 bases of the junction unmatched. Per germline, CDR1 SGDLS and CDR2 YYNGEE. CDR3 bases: TGTGCCAGCAGCGTCCGCGGACTAGCGGGAGACCACGAGCAGTACTTC. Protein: CASSVRGLAGDHEQYF.

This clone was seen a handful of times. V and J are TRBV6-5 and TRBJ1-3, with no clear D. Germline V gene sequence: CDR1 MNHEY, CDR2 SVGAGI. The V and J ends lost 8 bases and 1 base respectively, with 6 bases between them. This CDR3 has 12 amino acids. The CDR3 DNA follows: TGTGCCAGCGGGAGGTCTGGAAACACCATATATTTT. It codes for CASGRSGNTIYF.

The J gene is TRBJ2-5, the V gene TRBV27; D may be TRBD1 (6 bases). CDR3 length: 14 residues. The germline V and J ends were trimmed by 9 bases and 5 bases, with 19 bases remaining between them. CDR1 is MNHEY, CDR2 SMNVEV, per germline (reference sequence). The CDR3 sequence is CASGVGGGWETQYF. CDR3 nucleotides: TGTGCCAGTGGAGTGGGTGGGGGCTGGGAGACCCAGTACTTC.

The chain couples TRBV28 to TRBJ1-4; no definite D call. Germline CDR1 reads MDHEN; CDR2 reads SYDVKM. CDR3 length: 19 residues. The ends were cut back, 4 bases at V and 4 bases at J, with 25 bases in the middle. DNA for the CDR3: TGTGCCAGCAGTTCAGGCCCCTTGCACAAGGCCGCCCTTAATGAAAAACTGTTTTTT. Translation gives CASSSGPLHKAALNEKLFF.

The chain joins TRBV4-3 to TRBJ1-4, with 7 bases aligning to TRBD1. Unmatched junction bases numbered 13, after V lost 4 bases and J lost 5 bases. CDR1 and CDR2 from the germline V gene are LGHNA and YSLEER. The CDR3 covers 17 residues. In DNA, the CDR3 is TGCGCCAGCAGCCCTCAAGGAGGGGGCGCCGAAAATGAAAAACTGTTTTTT. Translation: CASSPQGGGAENEKLFF.

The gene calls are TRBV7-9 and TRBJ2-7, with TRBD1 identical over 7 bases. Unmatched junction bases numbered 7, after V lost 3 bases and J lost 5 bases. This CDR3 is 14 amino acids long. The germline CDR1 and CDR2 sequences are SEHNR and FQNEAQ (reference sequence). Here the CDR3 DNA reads TGTGCCAGCAGCTTGACAGGGAGCCGGAACGAGCAGTACTTC. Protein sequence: CASSLTGSRNEQYF. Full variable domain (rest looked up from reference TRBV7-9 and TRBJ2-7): DTGVSQNPRHKITKRGQNVTFRCDPISEHNRLYWYRQTLGQGPEFLTYFQNEAQLEKSRLLSDRFSAERPKGSFSTLEIQRTEQGDSAMYLCASSLTGSRNEQYFGPGTRLTVT.

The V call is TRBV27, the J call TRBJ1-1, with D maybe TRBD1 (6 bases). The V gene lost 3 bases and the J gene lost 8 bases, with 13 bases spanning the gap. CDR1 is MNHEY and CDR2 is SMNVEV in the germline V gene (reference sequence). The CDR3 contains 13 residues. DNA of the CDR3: TGTGCCAGCAGTTTGATCCGAGGGACAGAAGCTTTCTTT. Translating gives CASSLIRGTEAFF.